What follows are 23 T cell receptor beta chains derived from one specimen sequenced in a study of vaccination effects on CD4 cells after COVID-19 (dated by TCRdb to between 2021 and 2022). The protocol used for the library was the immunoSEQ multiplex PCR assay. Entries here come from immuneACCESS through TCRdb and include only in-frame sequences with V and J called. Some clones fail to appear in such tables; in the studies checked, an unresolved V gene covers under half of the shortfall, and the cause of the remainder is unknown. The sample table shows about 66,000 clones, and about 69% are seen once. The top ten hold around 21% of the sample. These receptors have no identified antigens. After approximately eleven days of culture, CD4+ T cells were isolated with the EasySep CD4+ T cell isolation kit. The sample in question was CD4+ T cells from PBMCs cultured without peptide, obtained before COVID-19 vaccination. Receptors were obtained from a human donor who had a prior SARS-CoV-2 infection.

CDR3 sequence (DNA): TGTGCCAGCTCACCAGGGTCGTTATCCTACGAGCAGTACTTC. Translating gives CASSPGSLSYEQYF. The gene calls are TRBV18 and TRBJ2-7; D is unresolved. V shed 2 bases and J shed 1 base, with 9 bases lying between them. CDR3 length equals 14 residues. The germline CDR1 and CDR2 sequences are KGHSH and LQKENI. Complete variable domain (other parts from reference TRBV18 and TRBJ2-7): NAGVMQNPRHLVRRRGQEARLRCSPMKGHSHVYWYRQLPEEGLKFMVYLQKENIIDESGMPKERFSAEFPKEGPSILRIQQVVRGDSAAYFCASSPGSLSYEQYFGPGTRLTVT.

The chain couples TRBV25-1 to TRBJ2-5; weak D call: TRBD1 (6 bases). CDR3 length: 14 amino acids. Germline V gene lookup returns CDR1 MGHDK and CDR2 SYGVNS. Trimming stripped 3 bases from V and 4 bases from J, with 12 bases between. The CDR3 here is CASSDRQGRETQYF. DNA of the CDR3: TGTGCCAGCAGTGACCGGCAGGGGCGAGAGACCCAGTACTTC.

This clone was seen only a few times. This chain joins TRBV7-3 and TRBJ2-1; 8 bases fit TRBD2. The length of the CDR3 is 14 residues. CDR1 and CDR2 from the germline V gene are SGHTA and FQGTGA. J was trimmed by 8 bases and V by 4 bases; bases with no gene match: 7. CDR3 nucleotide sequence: TGTGCCAGCAGCTACGGACTAGCTAGGGATGAGCAGTTCTTC. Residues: CASSYGLARDEQFF.

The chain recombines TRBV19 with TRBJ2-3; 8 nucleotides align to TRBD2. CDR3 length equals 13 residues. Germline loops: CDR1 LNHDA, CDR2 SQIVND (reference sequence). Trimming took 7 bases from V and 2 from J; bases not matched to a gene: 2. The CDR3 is CASNGGVTDTQYF. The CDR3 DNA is TGTGCCAGTAACGGGGGGGTCACAGATACGCAGTATTTT.

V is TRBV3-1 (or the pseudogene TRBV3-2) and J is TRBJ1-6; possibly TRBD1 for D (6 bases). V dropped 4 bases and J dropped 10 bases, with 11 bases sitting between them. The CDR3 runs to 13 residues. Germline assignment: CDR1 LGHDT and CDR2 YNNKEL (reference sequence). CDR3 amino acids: CASSLTGISPLHF. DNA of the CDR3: TGTGCCAGCAGCCTAACAGGGATCTCACCCCTCCACTTT.

DNA of the CDR3: TGTGCCAGCAGTCAAGCATCCTACGAGCAGTACTTC. As protein: CASSQASYEQYF. V usage is TRBV11-3 and J usage is TRBJ2-7, with D unclear. Germline V gene lookup returns CDR1 SGHNT and CDR2 YENEEA. The CDR3 runs 12 residues. The germline V and J ends were trimmed by 6 bases and 1 base, with 7 bases remaining between them.

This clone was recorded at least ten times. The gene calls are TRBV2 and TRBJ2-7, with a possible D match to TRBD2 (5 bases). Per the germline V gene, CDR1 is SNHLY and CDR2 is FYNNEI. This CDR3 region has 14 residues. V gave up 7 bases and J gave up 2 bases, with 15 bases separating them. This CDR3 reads CASNDAGKAYEQYF. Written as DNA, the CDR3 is TGTGCCAGCAACGACGCCGGGAAAGCCTACGAGCAGTACTTC.

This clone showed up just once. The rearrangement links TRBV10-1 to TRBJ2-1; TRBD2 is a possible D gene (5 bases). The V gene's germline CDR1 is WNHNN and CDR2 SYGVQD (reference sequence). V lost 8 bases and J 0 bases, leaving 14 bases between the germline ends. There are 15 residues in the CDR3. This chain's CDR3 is CASGIRRASYNEQFF. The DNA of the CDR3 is TGCGCCAGCGGGATTAGGCGGGCCTCCTACAATGAGCAGTTCTTC.

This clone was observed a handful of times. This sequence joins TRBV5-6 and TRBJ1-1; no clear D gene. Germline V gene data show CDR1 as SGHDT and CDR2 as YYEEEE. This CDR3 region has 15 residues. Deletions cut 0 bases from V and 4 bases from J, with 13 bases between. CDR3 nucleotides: TGTGCCAGCAGCTTGGTACCCCAAGGGAGCACTGAAGCTTTCTTT. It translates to CASSLVPQGSTEAFF.

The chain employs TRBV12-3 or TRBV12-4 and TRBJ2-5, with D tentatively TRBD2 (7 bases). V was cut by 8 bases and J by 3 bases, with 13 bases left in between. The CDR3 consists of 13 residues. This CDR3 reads CASLRGAEETQYF. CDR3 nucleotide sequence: TGTGCCAGCTTACGGGGGGCGGAAGAGACCCAGTACTTC.

Here the CDR3 DNA reads TGCGCCAGCAGCTTGGTCGTAGGCACTGAAGCTTTCTTT. Translated, it gives CASSLVVGTEAFF. V usage is TRBV5-1 and J usage is TRBJ1-1; D unclear. This CDR3 comprises 13 residues. CDR1 and CDR2 from the germline V gene are SGHRS and YFSETQ. Deletions cut 0 bases from V and 4 bases from J, with 7 bases between.

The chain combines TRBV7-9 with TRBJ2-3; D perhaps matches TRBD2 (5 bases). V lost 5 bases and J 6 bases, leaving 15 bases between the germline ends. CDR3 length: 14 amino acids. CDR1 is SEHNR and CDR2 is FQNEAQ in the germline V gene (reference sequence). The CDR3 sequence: CASSPGWSSDTQYF. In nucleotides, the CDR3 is TGTGCCAGCAGCCCGGGGTGGAGTTCGGATACGCAGTATTTT.

The CDR3: CATSGRMMDGYTF. CDR3 DNA sequence: TGTGCCACCTCGGGCAGAATGATGGATGGCTACACCTTC. V is TRBV24-1 and J is TRBJ1-2, with D unclear. CDR1 KGHDR and CDR2 SFDVKD come from the germline V gene. The CDR3 runs 13 residues. Trimming cost V 9 bases and J 6 bases, with 16 bases left between them.

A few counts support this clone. CDR3 nucleotides: TGTGCCAGTAGTATGGCGTGGGGAGACACTGAAGCTTTCTTT. Translating it yields CASSMAWGDTEAFF. The genes are TRBV19 and TRBJ1-1, with D unresolved. CDR3 size: 14 residues. V lost 3 bases, J lost 3 bases, and 11 bases lay in between. CDR1 and CDR2 from the germline V gene are LNHDA and SQIVND (reference sequence).

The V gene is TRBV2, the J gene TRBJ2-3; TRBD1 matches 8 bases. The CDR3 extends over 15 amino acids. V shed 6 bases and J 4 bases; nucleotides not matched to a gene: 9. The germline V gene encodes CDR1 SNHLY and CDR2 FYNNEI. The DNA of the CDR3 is TGTGCCAGCAGATTCCAGACAGGGGAAGCAGATACGCAGTATTTT. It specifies CASRFQTGEADTQYF. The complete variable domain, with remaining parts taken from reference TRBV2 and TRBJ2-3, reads EPEVTQTPSHQVTQMGQEVILRCVPISNHLYFYWYRQILGQKVEFLVSFYNNEISEKSEIFDDQFSVERPDGSNFTLKIRSTKLEDSAMYFCASRFQTGEADTQYFGPGTRLTVL.

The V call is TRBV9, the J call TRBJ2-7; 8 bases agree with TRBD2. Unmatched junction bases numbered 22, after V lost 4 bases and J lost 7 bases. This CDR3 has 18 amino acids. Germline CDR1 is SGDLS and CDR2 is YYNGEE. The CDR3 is CASSPGGWAAGESWEQYF. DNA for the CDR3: TGTGCCAGCAGCCCAGGTGGGTGGGCAGCGGGAGAGTCCTGGGAGCAGTACTTC.

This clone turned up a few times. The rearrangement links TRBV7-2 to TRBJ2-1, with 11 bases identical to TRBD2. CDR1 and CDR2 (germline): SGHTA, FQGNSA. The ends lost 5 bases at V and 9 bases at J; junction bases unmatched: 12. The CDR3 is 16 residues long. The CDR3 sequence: CASSEAIAGGPGEQFF. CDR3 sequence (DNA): TGTGCCAGCAGCGAAGCGATAGCGGGGGGGCCGGGTGAGCAGTTCTTC.

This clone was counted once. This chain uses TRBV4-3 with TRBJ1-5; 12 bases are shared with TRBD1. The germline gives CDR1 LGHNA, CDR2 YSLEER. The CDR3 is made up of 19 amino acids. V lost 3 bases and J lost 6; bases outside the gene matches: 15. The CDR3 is CASSHLPAGQGASFQPQHF. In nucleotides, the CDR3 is TGCGCCAGCAGCCACTTACCGGCGGGACAGGGGGCTTCGTTTCAGCCCCAGCATTTT.

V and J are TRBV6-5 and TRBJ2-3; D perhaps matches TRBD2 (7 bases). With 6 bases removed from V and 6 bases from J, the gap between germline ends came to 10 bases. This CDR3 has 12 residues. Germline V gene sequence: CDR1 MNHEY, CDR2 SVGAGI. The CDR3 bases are TGTGCCAGCAGCCGGGGGGCGGATACGCAGTATTTT. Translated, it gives CASSRGADTQYF.

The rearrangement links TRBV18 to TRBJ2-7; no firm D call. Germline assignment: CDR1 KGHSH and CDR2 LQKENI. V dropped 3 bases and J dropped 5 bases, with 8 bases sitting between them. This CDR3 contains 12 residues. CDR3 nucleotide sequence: TGTGCCAGCTCACCGACCCCTGACGAGCAGTACTTC. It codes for CASSPTPDEQYF.

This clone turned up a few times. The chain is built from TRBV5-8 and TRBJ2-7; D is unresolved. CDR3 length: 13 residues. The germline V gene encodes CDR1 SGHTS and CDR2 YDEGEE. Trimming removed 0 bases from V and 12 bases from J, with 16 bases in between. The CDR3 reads CASSLDQETGSYF. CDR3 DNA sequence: TGTGCCAGCAGCTTGGACCAGGAGACCGGTTCGTACTTC.

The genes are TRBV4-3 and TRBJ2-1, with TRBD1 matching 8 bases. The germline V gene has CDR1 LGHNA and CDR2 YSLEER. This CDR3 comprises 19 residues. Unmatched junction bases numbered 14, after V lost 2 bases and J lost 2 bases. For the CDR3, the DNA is TGCGCCAGCAGCCAACTCCAGGGGGCAGTTTCAAATGCCTACAATGAGCAGTTCTTC. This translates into CASSQLQGAVSNAYNEQFF.

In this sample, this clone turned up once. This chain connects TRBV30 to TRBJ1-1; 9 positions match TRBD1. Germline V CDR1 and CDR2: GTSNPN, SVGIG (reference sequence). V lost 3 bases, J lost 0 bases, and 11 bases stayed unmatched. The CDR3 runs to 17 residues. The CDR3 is CAWRKGLGQGMNTEAFF. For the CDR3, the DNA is TGTGCCTGGAGGAAGGGCTTAGGACAGGGGATGAACACTGAAGCTTTCTTT.